This entry is about one T cell receptor beta chain. The antigen is unknown. Germline V gene lookup returns CDR1 SGHAT and CDR2 FQNNGV. Trimming shortened V by 6 bases and J by 3 bases, and 13 bases separated the two germline ends. The CDR3 totals 14 residues. The sample comes from a study of a mutant IDH1 vaccine in newly diagnosed glioma. Using immunoSEQ multiplex PCR, the repertoire was profiled, and TCRdb retains in-frame clones only, with some absent. The table includes over 75,000 clones, approximately 78% detected once. The time point is: week 47, end of study. Alongside topical imiquimod, each dose of vaccine comprised 300 ug of mutant IDH1 20-mer peptide.

The genes are TRBV11-2 and TRBJ2-3, with D tentatively TRBD2 (5 bases). The TCR was taken from a man in his forties with glioma. Sequences were derived from PBMCs, sampled from a glioma patient whose treatment included an IDH1 peptide vaccine. In nucleotides, the CDR3 is TGTGCCAGCAGATACGCGAGGGTGACAGATACGCAGTATTTT. Its translation: CASRYARVTDTQYF.